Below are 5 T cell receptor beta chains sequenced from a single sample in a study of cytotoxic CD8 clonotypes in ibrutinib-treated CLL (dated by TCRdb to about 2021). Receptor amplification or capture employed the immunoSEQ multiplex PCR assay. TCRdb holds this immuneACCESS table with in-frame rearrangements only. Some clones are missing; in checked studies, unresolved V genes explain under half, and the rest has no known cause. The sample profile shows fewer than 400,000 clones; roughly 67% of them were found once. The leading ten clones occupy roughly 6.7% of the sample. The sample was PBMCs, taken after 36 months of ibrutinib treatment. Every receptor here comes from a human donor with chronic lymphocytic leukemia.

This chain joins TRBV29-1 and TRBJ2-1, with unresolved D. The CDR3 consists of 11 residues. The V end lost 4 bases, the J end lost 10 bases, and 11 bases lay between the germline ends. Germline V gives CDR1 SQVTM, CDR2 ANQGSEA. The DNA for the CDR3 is TGCAGCGTTGCTCCCGGCCACGAGCAGTTCTTC. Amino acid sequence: CSVAPGHEQFF.

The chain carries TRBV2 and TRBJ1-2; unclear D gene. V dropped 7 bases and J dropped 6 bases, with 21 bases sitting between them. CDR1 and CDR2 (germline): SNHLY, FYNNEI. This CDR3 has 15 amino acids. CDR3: CASTSSQLLKNGYTF. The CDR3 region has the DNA TGTGCCAGCACTTCCTCCCAACTCCTAAAGAATGGCTACACCTTC.

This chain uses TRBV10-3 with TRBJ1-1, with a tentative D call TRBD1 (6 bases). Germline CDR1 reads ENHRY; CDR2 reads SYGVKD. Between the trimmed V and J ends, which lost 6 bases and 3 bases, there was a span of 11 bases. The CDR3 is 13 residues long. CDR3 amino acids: CAIRVDRYTEAFF. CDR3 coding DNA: TGTGCCATCAGGGTTGACAGGTACACTGAAGCTTTCTTT.

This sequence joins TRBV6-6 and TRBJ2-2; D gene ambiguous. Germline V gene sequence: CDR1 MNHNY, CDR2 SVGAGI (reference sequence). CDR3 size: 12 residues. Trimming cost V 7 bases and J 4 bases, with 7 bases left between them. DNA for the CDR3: TGTGCCAGCACCCACGGCACCGGGGAGCTGTTTTTT. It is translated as CASTHGTGELFF.

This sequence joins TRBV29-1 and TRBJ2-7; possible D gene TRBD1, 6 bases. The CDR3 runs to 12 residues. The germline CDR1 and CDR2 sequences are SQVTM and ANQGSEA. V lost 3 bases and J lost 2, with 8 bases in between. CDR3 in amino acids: CSVEQGPYEQYF. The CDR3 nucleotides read TGCAGCGTTGAGCAGGGGCCCTACGAGCAGTACTTC.